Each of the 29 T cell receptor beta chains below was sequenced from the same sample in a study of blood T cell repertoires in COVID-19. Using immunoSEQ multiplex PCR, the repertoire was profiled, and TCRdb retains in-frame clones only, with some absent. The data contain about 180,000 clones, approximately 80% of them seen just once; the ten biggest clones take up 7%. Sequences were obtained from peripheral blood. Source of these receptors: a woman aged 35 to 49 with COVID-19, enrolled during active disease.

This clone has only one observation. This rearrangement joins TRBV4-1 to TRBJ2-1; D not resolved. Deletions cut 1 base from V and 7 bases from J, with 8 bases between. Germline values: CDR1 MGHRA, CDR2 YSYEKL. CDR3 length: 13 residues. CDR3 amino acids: CASSQVMRNEQFF. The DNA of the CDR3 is TGCGCCAGCAGCCAAGTTATGCGGAATGAGCAGTTCTTC.

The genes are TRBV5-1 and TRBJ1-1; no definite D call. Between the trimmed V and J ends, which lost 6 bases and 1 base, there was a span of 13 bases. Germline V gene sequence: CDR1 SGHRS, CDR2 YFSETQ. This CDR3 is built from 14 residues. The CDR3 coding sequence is TGCGCCAGCAACCCATCTAGTCAGAACACTGAAGCTTTCTTT. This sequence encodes CASNPSSQNTEAFF.

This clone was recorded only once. The CDR3 reads CASSEALRGSRTGELFF. DNA for the CDR3: TGTGCCAGCAGTGAAGCGCTGCGGGGGAGTCGCACCGGGGAGCTGTTTTTT. J is TRBJ2-2 and V is TRBV6-1; the match to TRBD2 covers 7 bases. V was clipped by 0 bases and J by 4 bases; unmatched bases: 8. The CDR3 contains 17 residues. From germline, CDR1 is MNHNS and CDR2 SASEGT.

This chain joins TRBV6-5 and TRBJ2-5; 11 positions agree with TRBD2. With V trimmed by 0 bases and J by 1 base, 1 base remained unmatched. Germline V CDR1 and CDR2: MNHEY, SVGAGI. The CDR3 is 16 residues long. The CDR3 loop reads CASSYSGTSGQETQYF. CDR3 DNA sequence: TGTGCCAGCAGTTACTCCGGGACTAGCGGCCAAGAGACCCAGTACTTC.

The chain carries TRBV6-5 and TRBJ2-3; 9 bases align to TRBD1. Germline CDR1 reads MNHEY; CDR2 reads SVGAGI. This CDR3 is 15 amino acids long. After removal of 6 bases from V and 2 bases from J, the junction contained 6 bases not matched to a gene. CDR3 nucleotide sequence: TGTGCCAGCAGGAACGACAGGGGGGACACAGATACGCAGTATTTT. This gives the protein CASRNDRGDTDTQYF.

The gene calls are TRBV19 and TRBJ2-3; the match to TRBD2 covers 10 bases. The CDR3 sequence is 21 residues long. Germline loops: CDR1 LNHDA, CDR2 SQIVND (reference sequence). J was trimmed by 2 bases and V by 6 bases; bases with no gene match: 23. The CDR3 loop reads CASSPQGSGRGRALVTDTQYF. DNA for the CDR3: TGTGCCAGTAGCCCCCAAGGAAGCGGGAGGGGGAGGGCTTTGGTCACAGATACGCAGTATTTT.

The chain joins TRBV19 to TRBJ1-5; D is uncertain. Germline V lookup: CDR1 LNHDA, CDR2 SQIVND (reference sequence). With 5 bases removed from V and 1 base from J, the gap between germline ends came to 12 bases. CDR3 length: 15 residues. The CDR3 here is CASSVAGLSNQPQHF. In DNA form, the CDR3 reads TGTGCCAGTAGTGTTGCGGGGTTGAGCAATCAGCCCCAGCATTTT.

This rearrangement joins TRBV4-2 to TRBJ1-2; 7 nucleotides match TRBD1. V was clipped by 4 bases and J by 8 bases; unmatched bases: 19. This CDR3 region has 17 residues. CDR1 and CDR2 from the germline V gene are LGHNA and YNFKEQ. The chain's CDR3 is CASSRTGTALDVGGYTF. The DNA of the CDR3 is TGTGCCAGCAGCCGAACCGGGACAGCCCTTGACGTAGGGGGCTACACCTTC.

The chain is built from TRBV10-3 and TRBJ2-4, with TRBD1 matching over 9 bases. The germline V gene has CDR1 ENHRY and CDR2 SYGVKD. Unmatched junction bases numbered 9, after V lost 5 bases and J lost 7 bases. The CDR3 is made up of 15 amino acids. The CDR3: CAISPGTGFMNIQYF. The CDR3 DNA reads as TGTGCCATCAGTCCGGGGACAGGGTTCATGAACATTCAGTACTTC.

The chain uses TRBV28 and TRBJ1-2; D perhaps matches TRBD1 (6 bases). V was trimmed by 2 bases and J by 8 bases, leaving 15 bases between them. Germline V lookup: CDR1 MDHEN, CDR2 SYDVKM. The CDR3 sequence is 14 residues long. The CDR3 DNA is TGTGCCAGCAGTTTAGTACTACAGGGTTTAGGCTACACCTTC. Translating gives CASSLVLQGLGYTF.

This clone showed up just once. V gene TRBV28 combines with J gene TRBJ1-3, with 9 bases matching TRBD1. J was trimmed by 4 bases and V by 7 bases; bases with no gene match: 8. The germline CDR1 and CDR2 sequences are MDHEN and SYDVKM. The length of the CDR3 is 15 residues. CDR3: CASTSFGQGGNTIYF. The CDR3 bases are TGTGCCAGCACTTCCTTTGGACAGGGGGGAAACACCATATATTTT.

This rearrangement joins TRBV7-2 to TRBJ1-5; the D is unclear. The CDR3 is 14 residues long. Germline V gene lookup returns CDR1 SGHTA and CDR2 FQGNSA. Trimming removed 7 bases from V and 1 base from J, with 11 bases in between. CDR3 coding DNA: TGTGCCAGCAACCGTCCCGAGAGCAATCAGCCCCAGCATTTT. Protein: CASNRPESNQPQHF.

The CDR3: CSVGDTGILTEAFF. The CDR3 coding sequence is TGCAGCGTGGGGGACACGGGAATTCTTACTGAAGCTTTCTTT. This chain connects TRBV29-1 to TRBJ1-1, with D possibly TRBD1 on 6 matching bases. Germline V gives CDR1 SQVTM, CDR2 ANQGSEA. CDR3 length: 14 amino acids. Trimming removed 6 bases at V and 5 bases at J, with 19 bases between.

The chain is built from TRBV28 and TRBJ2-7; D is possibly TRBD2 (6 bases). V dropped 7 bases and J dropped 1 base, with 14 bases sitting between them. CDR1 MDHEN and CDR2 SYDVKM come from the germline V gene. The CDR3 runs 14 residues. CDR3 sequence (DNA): TGTGCCAGCACCCCCGTCGGGAGATCCTACGAGCAGTACTTC. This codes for CASTPVGRSYEQYF.

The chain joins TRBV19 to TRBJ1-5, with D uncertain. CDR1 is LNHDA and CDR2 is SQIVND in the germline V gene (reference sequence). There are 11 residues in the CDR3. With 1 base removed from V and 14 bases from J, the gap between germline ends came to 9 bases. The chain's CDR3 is CASSIGKIEHF. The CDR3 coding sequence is TGTGCCAGTAGTATAGGAAAGATAGAGCATTTT.

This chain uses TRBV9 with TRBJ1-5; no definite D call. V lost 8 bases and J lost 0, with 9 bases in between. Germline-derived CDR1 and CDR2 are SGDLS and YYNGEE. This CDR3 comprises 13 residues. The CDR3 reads CASGRDSNQPQHF. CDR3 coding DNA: TGTGCCAGTGGTCGCGATAGCAATCAGCCCCAGCATTTT.

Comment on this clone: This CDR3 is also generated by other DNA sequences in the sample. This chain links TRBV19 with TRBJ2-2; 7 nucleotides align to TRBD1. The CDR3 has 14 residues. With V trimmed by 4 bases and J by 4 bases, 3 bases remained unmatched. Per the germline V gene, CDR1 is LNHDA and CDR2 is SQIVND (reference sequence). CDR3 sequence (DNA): TGTGCCAGTAGTACGGGACAGTTCACCGGGGAGCTGTTTTTT. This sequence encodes CASSTGQFTGELFF.

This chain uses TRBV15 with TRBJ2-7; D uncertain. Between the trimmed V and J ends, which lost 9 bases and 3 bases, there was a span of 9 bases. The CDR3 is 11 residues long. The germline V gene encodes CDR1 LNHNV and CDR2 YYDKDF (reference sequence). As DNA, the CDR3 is TGTGCCACTCGAACCGGCTACGAGCAGTACTTC. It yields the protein CATRTGYEQYF.

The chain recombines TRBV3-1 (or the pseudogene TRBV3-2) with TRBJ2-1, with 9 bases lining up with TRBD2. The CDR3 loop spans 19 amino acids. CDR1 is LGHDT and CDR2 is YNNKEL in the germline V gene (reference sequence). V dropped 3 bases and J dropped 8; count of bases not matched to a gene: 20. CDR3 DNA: TGTGCCAGCAGCCACCCGAAGATCCGTTTAGCGGGAGCAGGGGATGAGCAGTTCTTC. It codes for CASSHPKIRLAGAGDEQFF.

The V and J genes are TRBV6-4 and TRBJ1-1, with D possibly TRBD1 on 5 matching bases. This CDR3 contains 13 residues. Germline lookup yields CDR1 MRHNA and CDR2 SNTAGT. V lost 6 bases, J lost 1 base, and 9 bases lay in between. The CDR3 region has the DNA TGTGCCAGCAGGGCTACAGGGAACACTGAAGCTTTCTTT. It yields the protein CASRATGNTEAFF.

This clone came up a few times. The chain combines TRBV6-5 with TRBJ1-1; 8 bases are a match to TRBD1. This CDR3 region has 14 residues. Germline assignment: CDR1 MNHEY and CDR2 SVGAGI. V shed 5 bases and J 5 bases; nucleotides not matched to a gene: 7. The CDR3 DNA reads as TGTGCCAGCAGTCTACGGACAGGGTGGACTGAAGCTTTCTTT. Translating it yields CASSLRTGWTEAFF.

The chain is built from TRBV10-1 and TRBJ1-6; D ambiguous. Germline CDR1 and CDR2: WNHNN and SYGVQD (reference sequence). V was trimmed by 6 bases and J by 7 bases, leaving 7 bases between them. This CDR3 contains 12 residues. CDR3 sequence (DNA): TGCGCCAGCAGATCAGGCAATTCACCCCTCCACTTT. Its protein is CASRSGNSPLHF.

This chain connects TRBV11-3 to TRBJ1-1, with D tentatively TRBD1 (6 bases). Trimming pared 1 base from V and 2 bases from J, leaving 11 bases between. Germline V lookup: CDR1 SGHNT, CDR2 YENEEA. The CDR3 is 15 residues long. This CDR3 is CASSLVGQPNTEAFF. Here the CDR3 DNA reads TGTGCCAGCAGCTTAGTCGGACAGCCAAACACTGAAGCTTTCTTT.

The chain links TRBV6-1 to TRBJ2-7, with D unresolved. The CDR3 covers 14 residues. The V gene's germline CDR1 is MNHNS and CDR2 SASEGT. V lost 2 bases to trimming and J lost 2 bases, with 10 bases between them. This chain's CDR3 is CASSERPGPYEQYF. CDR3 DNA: TGTGCCAGCAGTGAAAGGCCAGGCCCCTACGAGCAGTACTTC.

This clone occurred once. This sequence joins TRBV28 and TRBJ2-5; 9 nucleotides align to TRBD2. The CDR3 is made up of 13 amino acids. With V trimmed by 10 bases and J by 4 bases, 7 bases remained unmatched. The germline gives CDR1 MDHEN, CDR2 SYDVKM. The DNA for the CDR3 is TGTGCCACCTTTAGCGGGAGAGGAGAGACCCAGTACTTC. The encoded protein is CATFSGRGETQYF.

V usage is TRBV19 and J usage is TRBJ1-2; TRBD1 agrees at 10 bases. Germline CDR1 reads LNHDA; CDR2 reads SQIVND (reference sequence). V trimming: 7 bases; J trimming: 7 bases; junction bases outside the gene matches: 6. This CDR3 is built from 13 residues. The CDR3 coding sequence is TGTGCCAGTAATTTGGGGGACAGGGGTGGCTACACCTTC. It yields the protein CASNLGDRGGYTF.

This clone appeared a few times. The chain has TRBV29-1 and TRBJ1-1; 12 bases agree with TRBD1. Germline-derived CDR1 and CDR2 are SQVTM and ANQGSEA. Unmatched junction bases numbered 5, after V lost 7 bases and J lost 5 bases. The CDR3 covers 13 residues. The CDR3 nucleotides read TGCAGCGCCGGGACAGGGGGCCAGACTGAAGCTTTCTTT. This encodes CSAGTGGQTEAFF. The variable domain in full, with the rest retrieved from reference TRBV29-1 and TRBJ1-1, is SAVISQKPSRDICQRGTSLTIQCQVDSQVTMMFWYRQQPGQSLTLIATANQGSEATYESGFVIDKFPISRPNLTFSTLTVSNMSPEDSSIYLCSAGTGGQTEAFFGQGTRLTVV.

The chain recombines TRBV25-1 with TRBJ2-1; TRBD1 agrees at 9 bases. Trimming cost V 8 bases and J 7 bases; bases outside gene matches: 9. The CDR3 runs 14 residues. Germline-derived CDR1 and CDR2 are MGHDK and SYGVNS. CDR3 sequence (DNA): TGTGCCAGCGCCTCGGGACAGGGTAGGAATGAGCAGTTCTTC. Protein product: CASASGQGRNEQFF. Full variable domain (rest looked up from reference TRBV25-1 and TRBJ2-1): EADIYQTPRYLVIGTGKKITLECSQTMGHDKMYWYQQDPGMELHLIHYSYGVNSTEKGDLSSESTVSRIRTEHFPLTLESARPSHTSQYLCASASGQGRNEQFFGPGTRLTVL.

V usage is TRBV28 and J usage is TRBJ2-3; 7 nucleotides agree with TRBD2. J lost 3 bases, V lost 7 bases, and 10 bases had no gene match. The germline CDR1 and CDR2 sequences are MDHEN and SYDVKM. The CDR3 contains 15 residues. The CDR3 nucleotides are TGTGCCAGCACCCTTGGGGGGGTAAGAACAGATACGCAGTATTTT. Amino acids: CASTLGGVRTDTQYF.